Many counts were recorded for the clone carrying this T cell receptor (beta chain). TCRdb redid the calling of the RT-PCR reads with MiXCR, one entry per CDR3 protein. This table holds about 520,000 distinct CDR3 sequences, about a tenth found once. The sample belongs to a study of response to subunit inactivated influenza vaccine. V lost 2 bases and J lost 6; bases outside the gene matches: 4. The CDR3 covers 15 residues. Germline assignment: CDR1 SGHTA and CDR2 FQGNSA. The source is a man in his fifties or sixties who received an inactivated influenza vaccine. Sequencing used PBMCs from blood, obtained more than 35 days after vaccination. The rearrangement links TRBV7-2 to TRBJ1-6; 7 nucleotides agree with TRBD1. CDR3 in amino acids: CASSLRQGGNSPLHF. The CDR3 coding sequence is TGTGCCAGCAGCTTAAGGCAGGGGGGTAATTCACCCCTCCACTTT. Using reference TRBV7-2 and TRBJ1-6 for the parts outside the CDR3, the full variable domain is GAGVSQSPSNKVTEKGKDVELRCDPISGHTALYWYRQSLGQGLEFLIYFQGNSAPDKSGLPSDRFSAERTGGSVSTLTIQRTQQEDSAVYLCASSLRQGGNSPLHFGNGTRLTVT.